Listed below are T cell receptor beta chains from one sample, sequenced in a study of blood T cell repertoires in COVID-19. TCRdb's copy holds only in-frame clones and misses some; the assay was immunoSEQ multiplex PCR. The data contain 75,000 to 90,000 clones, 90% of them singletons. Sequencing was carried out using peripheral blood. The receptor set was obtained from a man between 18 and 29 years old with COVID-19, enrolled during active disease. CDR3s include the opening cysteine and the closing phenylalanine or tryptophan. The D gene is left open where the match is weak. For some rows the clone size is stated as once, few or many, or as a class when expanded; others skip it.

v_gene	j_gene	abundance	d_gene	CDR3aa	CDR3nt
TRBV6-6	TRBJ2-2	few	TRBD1	CASMLDRATGELFF	TGTGCCAGCATGTTGGACAGGGCGACTGGGGAGCTGTTTTTT
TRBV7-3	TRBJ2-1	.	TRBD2	CASSPLSGRNDNEQFF	TGTGCCAGCAGTCCTCTCAGCGGGAGAAATGATAATGAGCAGTTCTTC
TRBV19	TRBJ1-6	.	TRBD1	CASSPRDRISPLHF	TGTGCCAGTAGTCCTCGGGACAGGATTTCACCCCTCCACTTT
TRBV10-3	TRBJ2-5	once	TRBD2	CAIRAGLAEAETQYF	TGTGCCATCAGAGCTGGACTAGCGGAGGCGGAGACCCAGTACTTC
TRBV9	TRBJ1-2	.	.	CASSEGFEGGYTF	TGTGCCAGCAGCGAGGGGTTCGAAGGAGGCTACACCTTC
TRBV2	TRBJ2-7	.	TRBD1	CATLKGASYEQYF	TGTGCCACGCTGAAGGGGGCCTCCTACGAGCAGTACTTC
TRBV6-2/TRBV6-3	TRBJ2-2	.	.	CASSIRGNTGELFF	TGTGCCAGCAGTATAAGAGGGAACACCGGGGAGCTGTTTTTT
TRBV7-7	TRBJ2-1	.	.	CASSLGQGLNNEQFF	TGTGCCAGCAGCTTAGGCCAGGGCCTAAACAATGAGCAGTTCTTC
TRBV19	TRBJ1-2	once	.	CASSDGVYGYTF	TGTGCCAGTAGCGACGGAGTCTATGGCTACACCTTC
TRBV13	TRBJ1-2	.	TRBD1	CASSLVGQGHYGYTF	TGTGCCAGCAGCTTAGTGGGACAGGGGCACTATGGCTACACCTTC
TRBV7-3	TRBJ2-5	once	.	CASSRGRSGSQETQYF	TGTGCCAGCAGCCGCGGAAGGAGCGGCTCCCAAGAGACCCAGTACTTC
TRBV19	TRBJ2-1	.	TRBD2	CASSPGAGGTYNEQFF	TGTGCCAGTAGTCCTGGTGCGGGAGGTACCTACAATGAGCAGTTCTTC
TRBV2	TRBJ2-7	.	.	CASSYYIHEQYF	TGTGCCAGCAGTTATTACATCCACGAGCAGTACTTC
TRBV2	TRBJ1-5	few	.	CASSDWDTSNQPQHF	TGTGCCAGCAGTGACTGGGACACGAGCAATCAGCCCCAGCATTTT
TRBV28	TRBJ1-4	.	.	CASSLFRATNEKLLF	TGTGCCAGCAGTTTATTCAGAGCAACTAATGAAAAACTGCTTTTT
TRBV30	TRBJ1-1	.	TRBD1	CAWTDRGNTEAFF	TGTGCCTGGACCGACAGGGGGAACACTGAAGCTTTCTTT
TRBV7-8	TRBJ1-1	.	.	CASISEEGIPKGEAFF	TGTGCCAGCATCTCAGAGGAGGGGATCCCAAAGGGCGAAGCTTTCTTT
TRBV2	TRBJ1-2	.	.	CASSRTVLNYGYTF	TGTGCCAGCAGCCGGACAGTCCTGAACTATGGCTACACCTTC
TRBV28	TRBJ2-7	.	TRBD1	CASSFYARGSYEQYF	TGTGCCAGCAGTTTCTATGCCAGGGGGTCCTACGAGCAGTACTTC
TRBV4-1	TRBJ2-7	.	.	CASSQGTPGLTEQYF	TGCGCCAGCAGCCAAGGGACACCGGGACTTACAGAGCAGTACTTC
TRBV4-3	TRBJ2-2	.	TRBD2	CASSQGTSGEGTGELFF	TGCGCCAGCAGCCAGGGGACTAGCGGGGAGGGAACCGGGGAGCTGTTTTTT
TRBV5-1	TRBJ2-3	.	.	CASAGTIGTDTQYF	TGCGCCAGTGCCGGGACAATAGGCACAGATACGCAGTATTTT
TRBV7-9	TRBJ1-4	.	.	CASSSTENEKLLF	TGTGCCAGCAGCTCGACAGAGAATGAAAAACTGCTTTTT
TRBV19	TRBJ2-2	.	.	CASTPGNPGELFF	TGTGCCAGTACCCCAGGCAATCCCGGGGAGCTGTTTTTT